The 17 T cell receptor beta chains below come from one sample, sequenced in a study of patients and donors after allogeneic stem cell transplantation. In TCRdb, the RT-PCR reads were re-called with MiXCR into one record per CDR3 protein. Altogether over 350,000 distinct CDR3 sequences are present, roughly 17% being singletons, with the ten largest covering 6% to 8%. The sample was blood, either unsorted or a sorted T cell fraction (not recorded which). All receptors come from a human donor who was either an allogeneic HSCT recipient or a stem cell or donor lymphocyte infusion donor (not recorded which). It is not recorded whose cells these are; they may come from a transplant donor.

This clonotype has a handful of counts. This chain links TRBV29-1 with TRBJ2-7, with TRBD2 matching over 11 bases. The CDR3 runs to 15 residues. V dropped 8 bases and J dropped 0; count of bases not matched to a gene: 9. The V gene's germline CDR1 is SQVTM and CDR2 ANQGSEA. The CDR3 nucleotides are TGCAGCTGCTCAAAGGGACTAGCGGACTCCTACGAGCAGTACTTC. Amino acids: CSCSKGLADSYEQYF.

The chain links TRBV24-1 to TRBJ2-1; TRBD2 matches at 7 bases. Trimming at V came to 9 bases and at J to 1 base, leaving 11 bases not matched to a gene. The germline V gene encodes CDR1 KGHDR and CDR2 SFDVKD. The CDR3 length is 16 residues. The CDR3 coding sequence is TGTGCCACCGCCCTGGGGGGGGACCGATCCTACAATGAGCAGTTCTTC. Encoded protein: CATALGGDRSYNEQFF.

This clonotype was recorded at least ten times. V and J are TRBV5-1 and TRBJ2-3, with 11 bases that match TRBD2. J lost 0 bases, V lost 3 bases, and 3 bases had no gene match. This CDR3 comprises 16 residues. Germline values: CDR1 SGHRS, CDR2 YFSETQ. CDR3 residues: CASSSRTSGSTDTQYF. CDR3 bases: TGCGCCAGCAGCTCCCGGACTAGCGGGAGCACAGATACGCAGTATTTT.

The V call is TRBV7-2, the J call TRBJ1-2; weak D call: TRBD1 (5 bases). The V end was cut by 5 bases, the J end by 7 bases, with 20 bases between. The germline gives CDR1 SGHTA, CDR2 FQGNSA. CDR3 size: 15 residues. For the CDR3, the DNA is TGTGCCAGCAGCCAGACCCCAGGGATTCCCGGTGGCTACACCTTC. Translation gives CASSQTPGIPGGYTF.

Here the CDR3 DNA reads TGTGCCAGCAGCCAAGAATGGTGGCGGGAGGGCCTTTCAATTGAGCAGTTCTTC. This codes for CASSQEWWREGLSIEQFF. The chain is built from TRBV3-1 and TRBJ2-1, with 9 bases aligning to TRBD2. CDR3 size: 18 residues. After removal of 0 bases from V and 9 bases from J, the junction contained 15 bases not matched to a gene. Germline CDR1 is LGHDT and CDR2 is YNNKEL (reference sequence).

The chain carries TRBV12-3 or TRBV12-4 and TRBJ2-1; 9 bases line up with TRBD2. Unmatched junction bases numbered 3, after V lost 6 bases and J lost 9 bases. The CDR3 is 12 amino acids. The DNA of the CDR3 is TGTGCCAGCAGCGGGACTAGCAGTGAGCAGTTCTTC. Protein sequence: CASSGTSSEQFF.

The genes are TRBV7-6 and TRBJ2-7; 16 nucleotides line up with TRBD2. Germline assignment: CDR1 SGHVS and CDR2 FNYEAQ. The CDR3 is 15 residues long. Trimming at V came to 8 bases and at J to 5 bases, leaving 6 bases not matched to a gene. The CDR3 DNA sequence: TGTGCCAGCTGGGGACTAGCGGGGGGGCCCGACGAGCAGTACTTC. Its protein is CASWGLAGGPDEQYF.

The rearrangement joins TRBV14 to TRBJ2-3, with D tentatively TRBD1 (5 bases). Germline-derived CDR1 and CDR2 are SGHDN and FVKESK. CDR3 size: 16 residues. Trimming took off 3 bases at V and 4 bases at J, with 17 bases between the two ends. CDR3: CASSQRWGLVPDTQYF. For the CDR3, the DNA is TGTGCCAGCAGCCAGAGGTGGGGCCTAGTCCCAGATACGCAGTATTTT.

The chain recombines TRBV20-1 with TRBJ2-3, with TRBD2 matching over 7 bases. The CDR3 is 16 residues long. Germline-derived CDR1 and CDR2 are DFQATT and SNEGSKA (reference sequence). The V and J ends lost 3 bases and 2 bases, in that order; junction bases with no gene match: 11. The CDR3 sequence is CSASPASGSYTDTQYF. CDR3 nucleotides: TGCAGTGCTAGCCCGGCTAGCGGCTCCTACACAGATACGCAGTATTTT.

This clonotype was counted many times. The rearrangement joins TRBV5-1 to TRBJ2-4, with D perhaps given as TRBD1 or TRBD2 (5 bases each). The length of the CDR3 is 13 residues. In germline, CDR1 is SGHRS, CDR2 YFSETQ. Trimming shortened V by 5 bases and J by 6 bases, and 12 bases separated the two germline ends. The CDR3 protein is CASSPGTINIQYF. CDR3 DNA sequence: TGCGCCAGCAGTCCCGGGACCATAAACATTCAGTACTTC.

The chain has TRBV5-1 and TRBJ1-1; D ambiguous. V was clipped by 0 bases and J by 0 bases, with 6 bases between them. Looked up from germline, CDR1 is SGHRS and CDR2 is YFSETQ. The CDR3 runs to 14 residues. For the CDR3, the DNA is TGCGCCAGCAGCTTGGGGCACATGAACACTGAAGCTTTCTTT. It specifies CASSLGHMNTEAFF.

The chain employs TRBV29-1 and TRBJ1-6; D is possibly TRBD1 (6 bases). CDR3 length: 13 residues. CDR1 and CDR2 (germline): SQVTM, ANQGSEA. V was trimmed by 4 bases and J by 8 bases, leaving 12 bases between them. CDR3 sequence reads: CSVGVGGDSPLHF. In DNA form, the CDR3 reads TGCAGCGTTGGAGTAGGGGGGGATTCACCCCTCCACTTT.

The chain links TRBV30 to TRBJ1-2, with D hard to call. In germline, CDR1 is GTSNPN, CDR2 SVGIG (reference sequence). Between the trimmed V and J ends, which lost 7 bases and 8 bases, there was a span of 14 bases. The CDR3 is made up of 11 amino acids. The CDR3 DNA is TGTGCCTTAAAAGGCCAGCGGGGCTACACCTTC. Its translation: CALKGQRGYTF.

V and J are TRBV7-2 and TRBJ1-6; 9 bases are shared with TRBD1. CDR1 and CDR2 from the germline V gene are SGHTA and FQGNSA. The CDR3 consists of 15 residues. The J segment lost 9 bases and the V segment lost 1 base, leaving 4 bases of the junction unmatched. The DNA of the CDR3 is TGTGCCAGCAGCTTAGACAGGGGGCAGGGTTCACCCCTCCACTTT. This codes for CASSLDRGQGSPLHF.

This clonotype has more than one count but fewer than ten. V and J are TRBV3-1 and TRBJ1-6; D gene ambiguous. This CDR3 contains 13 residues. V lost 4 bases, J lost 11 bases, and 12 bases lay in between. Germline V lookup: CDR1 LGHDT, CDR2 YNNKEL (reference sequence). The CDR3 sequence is CASSRGAGTPLHF. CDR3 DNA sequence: TGTGCCAGCAGCCGAGGAGCGGGGACACCCCTCCACTTT. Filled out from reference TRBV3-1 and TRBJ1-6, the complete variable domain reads DTAVSQTPKYLVTQMGNDKSIKCEQNLGHDTMYWYKQDSKKFLKIMFSYNNKELIINETVPNRFSPKSPDKAHLNLHINSLELGDSAVYFCASSRGAGTPLHFGNGTRLTVT.

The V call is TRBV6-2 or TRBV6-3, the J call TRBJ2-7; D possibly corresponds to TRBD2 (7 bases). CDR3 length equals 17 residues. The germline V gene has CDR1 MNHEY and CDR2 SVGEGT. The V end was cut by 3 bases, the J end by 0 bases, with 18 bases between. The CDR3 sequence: CASSYVRRGASSYEQYF. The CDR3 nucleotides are TGTGCCAGCAGTTATGTTCGACGGGGGGCGAGCTCCTACGAGCAGTACTTC.

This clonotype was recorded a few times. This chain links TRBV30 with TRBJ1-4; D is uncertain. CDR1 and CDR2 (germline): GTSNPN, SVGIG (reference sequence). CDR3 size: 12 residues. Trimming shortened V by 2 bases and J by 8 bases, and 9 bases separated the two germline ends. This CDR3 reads CAWSWTAEKLFF. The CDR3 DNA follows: TGTGCCTGGAGTTGGACTGCAGAAAAACTGTTTTTT.